These T cell receptor beta chains were read from a single sample in a study of T cell changes during pregnancy in multiple sclerosis. This table comes from immunoSEQ multiplex PCR, and its TCRdb copy is limited to in-frame clones, with some not included. The profile shows 66,000 or so clones, around 90% of them singletons. Specimen: CD8+ T cells from peripheral blood mononuclear cells, collected before pregnancy. The receptors shown here come from a female donor with multiple sclerosis, enrolled in a pregnancy study. Both conserved end residues are part of each CDR3. D genes are given only for firm matches. Where a row states a size, it is once, few, many or the class of an expanded clone; other rows omit it.

-	TRBV9	TRBJ2-7	TRBD1	TGTGCCAGCAGCTCCACCGGGACAGAGCGCTACGAGCAGTACTTC	CASSSTGTERYEQYF
-	TRBV30	TRBJ2-5	-	TGTGCCTGGAGTGGGGTCGGGGGAGAGACCCAGTACTTC	CAWSGVGGETQYF
-	TRBV4-2	TRBJ2-2	TRBD2	TGTGCCAGCAGCCAAGACGACGGGGGGGCAAACGGGGAGCTGTTTTTT	CASSQDDGGANGELFF
-	TRBV9	TRBJ2-2	TRBD2	TGTGCCATCCCCCCCGGGACTAGCGCCACCGGGGAGCTGTTTTTT	CAIPPGTSATGELFF
-	TRBV30	TRBJ2-2	-	TGTGCCTGGAGTCTACTAACCGGGGAGCTGTTTTTT	CAWSLLTGELFF
-	TRBV2	TRBJ2-1	-	TGTGCCAGCAAAGCTGAGTACAATGAGCAGTTCTTC	CASKAEYNEQFF
once	TRBV9	TRBJ2-7	TRBD1	TGTGCCAGCAGCTCCCGGACAGGGCACTACGAGCAGTACTTC	CASSSRTGHYEQYF
-	TRBV5-1	TRBJ2-1	-	TGCGCCAGCCGGGGGGCGACCTACAATGAGCAGTTCTTC	CASRGATYNEQFF
-	TRBV7-8	TRBJ2-5	TRBD2	TGTGCCAGCAGCTTAGCGCTGGCTAGCGGGGGGCTCATCCAAGAGACCCAGTACTTC	CASSLALASGGLIQETQYF
once	TRBV2	TRBJ2-5	-	TGTGCCAGCCCGGAGGGGGAGACCCAGTACTTC	CASPEGETQYF
-	TRBV27	TRBJ1-2	TRBD1	TGTGCCAGCAGTCCTGCCGGGACAGGGACCTATGGCTACACCTTC	CASSPAGTGTYGYTF
-	TRBV7-9	TRBJ1-2	-	TGTGCCAGCAGCTTAGGTTCGCGGGGGGAATTTAGTGGCTACACCTTC	CASSLGSRGEFSGYTF
-	TRBV29-1	TRBJ1-2	-	TGCAGCGTTGAAGAAGACAGGAGGTATGGCTACACCTTC	CSVEEDRRYGYTF
-	TRBV13	TRBJ2-1	TRBD2	TGTGCCAGCAGCTTAAACCAGCGGGGGGGCAATGAGCAGTTCTTC	CASSLNQRGGNEQFF
few	TRBV6-5	TRBJ1-5	-	TGTGCCAGCGGCCTGTATAGCAATCAGCCCCAGCATTTT	CASGLYSNQPQHF
once	TRBV29-1	TRBJ2-2	TRBD1	TGCAGCGCCACAGGGGGCACCGGGGAGCTGTTTTTT	CSATGGTGELFF
-	TRBV7-9	TRBJ2-7	TRBD2	TGTGCCAGCTCCCGGGGGGCCTACGAGCAGTACTTC	CASSRGAYEQYF
-	TRBV11-1	TRBJ2-5	TRBD2	TGTGCCAGCACCGTTAGCGGGGGGGCAGAGACCCAGTACTTC	CASTVSGGAETQYF
-	TRBV13	TRBJ2-7	-	TGTGCCAGCAGCTTAGGTCTCATGGTTATGGAGTACGAGCAGTACTTC	CASSLGLMVMEYEQYF
-	TRBV2	TRBJ1-6	-	TGTGCCAGCAGTGAATTCGGCGGGGTGTTCTATAATTCACCCCTCCACTTT	CASSEFGGVFYNSPLHF
-	TRBV5-4	TRBJ2-3	TRBD2	TGTGCCAGCAGCTTGTTGGGGGGGAACACAGATACGCAGTATTTT	CASSLLGGNTDTQYF
-	TRBV7-9	TRBJ2-3	TRBD1	TGTGCCAGCAGCCGAATCGGGACAGACTACCGTGATACGCAGTATTTT	CASSRIGTDYRDTQYF
-	TRBV2	TRBJ1-4	-	TGTGCCAGCAGTGAAGAAGAGACACTTGGGGAAAAACTGTTTTTT	CASSEEETLGEKLFF
-	TRBV13	TRBJ1-1	-	TGTGCCAGCAGCTCACGAGTCACTGAAGCTTTCTTT	CASSSRVTEAFF
-	TRBV6-5	TRBJ1-5	-	TGTGCCAGCACCTCGGGTGGCAATCAGCCCCAGCATTTT	CASTSGGNQPQHF
-	TRBV11-2	TRBJ1-4	-	TGTGCCAGCAGCTTCGGGGAAAAACTGTTTTTT	CASSFGEKLFF
-	TRBV14	TRBJ2-3	TRBD2	TGTGCCAGCAGCCAAGGGACTAGCGGCTTCACAGATACGCAGTATTTT	CASSQGTSGFTDTQYF
-	TRBV29-1	TRBJ1-2	-	TGCAGCGTTCCAGGGAGGATGGGAGGCTACACCTTC	CSVPGRMGGYTF
-	TRBV19	TRBJ1-1	-	TGTGCCAGCTGCAGGGGAGAGGACACTGAAGCTTTCTTT	CASCRGEDTEAFF
-	TRBV4-1	TRBJ2-7	TRBD2	TGCGCCAGCAGCCAGATGAGCGGGGCCAACGAGCAGTACTTC	CASSQMSGANEQYF
once	TRBV4-1	TRBJ1-1	-	TGCGCCAGCAGCCAAGGCAGGGATGGCACTGAAGCTTTCTTT	CASSQGRDGTEAFF
-	TRBV9	TRBJ1-1	-	TGTGCCAGCAGCGGGGGGGATCCCCCGGCTGGGGGGGACACTGAAGCTTTCTTT	CASSGGDPPAGGDTEAFF
once	TRBV5-6	TRBJ2-3	-	TGTGCCAGCAGCTTGGGAAGGGGTGCGCAGTATTTT	CASSLGRGAQYF
-	TRBV27	TRBJ2-7	-	TGTGCCAGCAGTTTAGGAGGGTACAGTTACGAGCAGTACTTC	CASSLGGYSYEQYF
few	TRBV6-5	TRBJ2-7	-	TGTGCCAGCAGTCCGAACCTAGCGAGCGAGCAGTACTTC	CASSPNLASEQYF
-	TRBV7-9	TRBJ2-2	-	TGTGCCAGCAGCTTATTAGATTACACCGGGGAGCTGTTTTTT	CASSLLDYTGELFF
few	TRBV6-4	TRBJ2-1	TRBD1	TGTGCCAGCAGTGACTCGACAGGGGGCTACAATGAGCAGTTCTTC	CASSDSTGGYNEQFF
-	TRBV5-4	TRBJ2-2	-	TGTGCCAGCAGCTTCATGAACACCGGGGAGCTGTTTTTT	CASSFMNTGELFF
-	TRBV5-1	TRBJ1-2	TRBD1	TGCGCCAGCAGTCCCGGACAGGGAGGCAGGGGCTACACCTTC	CASSPGQGGRGYTF
-	TRBV5-1	TRBJ1-1	-	TGCGCCAGCACTGAAGCGGACACTGAAGCTTTCTTT	CASTEADTEAFF
-	TRBV4-2	TRBJ2-1	TRBD2	TGTGCCAGCAGCCAAGATGGGGACGGGGGGGCATACAATGAGCAGTTCTTC	CASSQDGDGGAYNEQFF
-	TRBV9	TRBJ2-7	TRBD1	TGTGCCAGCAGCGACGGGACAGGGTCCTACGAGCAGTACTTC	CASSDGTGSYEQYF
-	TRBV7-9	TRBJ2-1	-	TGTGCCAGCAGCTCGCCCCCTTGGCCGCGACAGACCTACAATGAGCAGTTCTTC	CASSSPPWPRQTYNEQFF
-	TRBV27	TRBJ1-6	TRBD1	TGTGCCAGCACAAGGACAGGGGCTAGTTCACCCCTCCACTTT	CASTRTGASSPLHF
-	TRBV5-1	TRBJ2-2	-	TGCGCCAGCAGCTTGGCCTTGGACTACCCTAACACCGGGGAGCTGTTTTTT	CASSLALDYPNTGELFF
-	TRBV6-5	TRBJ2-5	-	TGTGCCAGCACTCACTCTCCGGAGGGGACCCAGTACTTC	CASTHSPEGTQYF